The 6 T cell receptor beta chains reported below all come from one sample, sequenced in a study of T cells after yellow fever vaccination. One entry per CDR3 protein results from TCRdb running MiXCR on the 5' RACE reads. This repertoire shows 600,000 to 750,000 distinct CDR3 sequences, about 12% found once; its top ten account for around 14%. This material consisted of PBMCs, taken on the day of the yellow fever booster vaccination. The receptors originated from a man aged 30 to 45 who received the YFV17D yellow fever vaccine.

In its sample, this clonotype was seen a few times. The chain uses TRBV5-1 and TRBJ2-1; D is perhaps TRBD2 (7 bases). This CDR3 contains 16 residues. Germline V gene sequence: CDR1 SGHRS, CDR2 YFSETQ. Trimming stripped 5 bases from V and 3 bases from J, with 18 bases between. The CDR3 coding sequence is TGCGCCAGCAGTGGCGGGGGCGGCCGGGGCTACAATGAGCAGTTCTTC. It yields the protein CASSGGGGRGYNEQFF.

In its sample, this clonotype was seen a few times. This chain uses TRBV5-4 with TRBJ2-2; no definite D call. Germline V gives CDR1 SGHNT, CDR2 YYREEE (reference sequence). V gave up 0 bases and J gave up 1 base, with 10 bases separating them. The CDR3 spans 16 residues. CDR3 in DNA: TGTGCCAGCAGCTTGGTGGTGGCGGTGAACACCGGGGAGCTGTTTTTT. Translated, it gives CASSLVVAVNTGELFF.

J is TRBJ2-5 and V is TRBV20-1; D may be TRBD2 (5 bases). Germline V lookup: CDR1 DFQATT, CDR2 SNEGSKA (reference sequence). Trimming took off 7 bases at V and 7 bases at J, with 13 bases between the two ends. This CDR3 contains 11 residues. As DNA, the CDR3 is TGCAGTGGCACAGACGGAGGGACCCAGTACTTC. Encoded protein: CSGTDGGTQYF.

This clonotype was detected a few times. The rearrangement joins TRBV5-1 to TRBJ2-7; a weak D match, TRBD2 (6 bases). Between the trimmed V and J ends, which lost 0 bases and 2 bases, there was a span of 18 bases. Per germline, CDR1 SGHRS and CDR2 YFSETQ. The CDR3 loop spans 17 amino acids. The CDR3 DNA reads as TGCGCCAGCAGCTTGGAGGTTATGCGGGATGTCCCCTACGAGCAGTACTTC. Its translation: CASSLEVMRDVPYEQYF. Filled out from reference TRBV5-1 and TRBJ2-7, the complete variable domain reads KAGVTQTPRYLIKTRGQQVTLSCSPISGHRSVSWYQQTPGQGLQFLFEYFSETQRNKGNFPGRFSGRQFSNSRSEMNVSTLELGDSALYLCASSLEVMRDVPYEQYFGPGTRLTVT.

This rearrangement joins TRBV12-3 or TRBV12-4 to TRBJ1-1; D ambiguous. The V gene lost 10 bases and the J gene lost 1 base, with 10 bases spanning the gap. The CDR3 runs 12 residues. In nucleotides, the CDR3 is TGTGCCATTAGTAGGGCGAACACTGAAGCTTTCTTT. The encoded protein is CAISRANTEAFF.

This clonotype was counted ten times or more. This chain joins TRBV12-3 or TRBV12-4 and TRBJ2-5; 7 positions match TRBD1. The CDR3 covers 15 residues. V trimming: 2 bases; J trimming: 1 base; junction bases outside the gene matches: 4. The CDR3: CASSLRSGGQETQYF. The DNA of the CDR3 is TGTGCCAGCAGTTTACGGTCAGGGGGCCAAGAGACCCAGTACTTC.